This T cell receptor (beta chain) stems from a study of cytomegalovirus exposure and HLA in healthy donors (dated by TCRdb to about 2017). In the study overall: In an earlier analysis of around 540 of the donors, approximately 300 Gb of sequence data and 117 million unique TCR beta sequences from 150 million to 200 million T cells were reported. Donor age, sex, ethnicity and CMV serostatus were compiled together with the repertoire data. Typing coverage varied by locus: about 620-640 donors for A, B, C, DRB1 and DQB1; approximately 560 for DQA1; more than 600 for DPA1; 450 to 480 for DPB1. The study profiled the T cell repertoires of 666 subjects by immunosequencing and related them to cytomegalovirus serostatus. High-throughput TCR immunosequencing, statistical association of individual TCRs with disease status, and machine learning were combined to predict cytomegalovirus infection status. A handful of DR-DQ haplotypes were handled as single units for association and clustering because linkage in the cohort was strong. In the later analysis, no new phenotypic data were used to find candidate immune exposures; instead, reliance was placed on TCR beta sequences and their occurrence across donors. In an earlier analysis of roughly 600 of the donors, high-throughput TCR beta sequencing was used to judge whether each TCR beta V gene segment behaved as functional or pseudogenic. An early release covering roughly 640 HLA-typed donors comprised about 320 gigabases of sequencing data and roughly 85 million unique TCR sequences. The study aimed to test whether cataloging public T cell receptors could reveal signatures of past pathogen exposure. A separate validation cohort of approximately 130 different subjects was used in addition to the 666-subject first cohort. In a later genetic analysis, genome-wide SNP genotypes for about three fifths of the roughly 670 donors were used, and that subset was treated as a discovery cohort. All discovery cohort repertoires had been generated on a single sequencing platform. In a later analysis, previously published TCR beta repertoires from 600 to 850 donors were re-analyzed and high-resolution HLA genotyping was added so that TCR occurrence patterns could be studied. Both class I and class II loci were covered by HLA typing, at four-digit resolution. Across some 400 genotyped donors of the cohort, an average of about 240,000 unique TCR beta nucleotide sequences per donor were sequenced, and about a sixth of those sequences were non-productive. Of the approximately 400 genotyped donors, around 81% fell in the genetic ancestry cluster associated with self-reported Caucasian donors. Study-wide conclusions, independent of this receptor: In vitro tests confirmed that a few of the cytomegalovirus-associated TCR beta chains recognize cytomegalovirus antigens. Because counts were too low, 15 to 20 rarely observed V segments, including chromosome 9 orphons, were excluded from the earlier analysis of fewer than 650 of the donors. A later genetic analysis reported fewer N-insertions in productive TCRs among donors in an Asian-associated ancestry cluster than the 666-donor mean. A further reported finding was that TCR beta sequences accurately predicted the HLA-A and HLA-B alleles for most subjects in the first cohort. In a later analysis, HLA-associated TCR beta chains showed more clonal expansion and lower generation probabilities than non-associated chains that were equally common. Strong co-occurrence of HLA alleles, especially DR and DQ, made assigning TCR associations to individual alleles difficult. Most CMV-associated TCR beta chains appeared to be HLA-restricted in a later analysis, and the HLA associations seemed to be driven largely by CMV exposure. A cluster of highly shared sequence variants was judged likely to be a technical artifact of the sequencing pipeline. Because HLA typing was unavailable for some donors at each locus, only the typed subset was used in association tests. Correlated functional status among segregating V segments might reflect linkage disequilibrium, but an unknown experimental factor could not be ruled out. The only immune exposure information available for the cohort was CMV serostatus. The study gave a list of under 200 TCR beta chains associated with cytomegalovirus. V-gene and J-gene trimming of TCR beta chains was associated with a missense DCLRE1C variant in a later genetic analysis, and the association was replicated in an independent cohort. Specific HLA alleles were associated with about 17,000 TCR beta sequences at a false discovery rate of 0.05 in a later analysis. According to a later analysis, TCR association rates differed among HLA loci, with DRB1 alleles showing the most associated TCRs and HLA-C alleles showing the fewest. The 87-base-pair reads could not distinguish some IMGT-functional V segments, including TRBV6-2 and TRBV6-3, so those segments were excluded. Cytomegalovirus status was reported to be diagnosed by the classifier with high specificity and sensitivity in both the original and validation cohorts. Across donors, most TCR sequences were observed very rarely, whereas some public TCRs were present in many individuals. In a later analysis, several top co-occurrence clusters were reported to appear linked to parvovirus B19, influenza, CMV and Epstein-Barr virus. Presence/absence analyses assumed roughly uniform sequencing depth across donors, an assumption that may not hold. It was suggested by the authors that the approach could potentially be generalized to other disease states and immunological phenotypes. This cohort had only TCR beta chains sequenced, and the lack of alpha or paired-chain data limited which features could be detected. An earlier analysis of some 560 of the donors showed that most TCR beta V segments appeared in productive rearrangements either about 87% or about 30% of the time, which broadly matched IMGT annotations.

The cohort was made up of 666 healthy bone marrow donors. At the time of sampling, every cohort member was nominally healthy, though immune exposures that went unrecorded were likely present. The donor was CMV seronegative and was included in the group of about 400 seronegative cohort members. Each donor provided a peripheral blood sample, and peripheral blood mononuclear cells were used for TCR beta sequencing. Genomic DNA extraction from the blood cell samples was performed with the Qiagen DNeasy Blood Extraction Kit. The trim is 5 bases for V and 2 bases for J, with a gap of 2 bases between the germline ends. CDR1 and CDR2 are drawn from the germline V gene: SNHLY, FYNNEI. The cysteine opens and the phenylalanine closes a CDR3 of 11 amino acids. Left in the record is the CDR3 DNA by itself, 33 bases read in frame from the first base. Points on this clone: The specificity of this receptor is unknown.

The library was obtained by the immunoSEQ multiplex PCR assay. For the multiplex PCR, a mixture combining 60 forward primers for TCR Vbeta segments and 13 reverse primers for TCR Jbeta segments was used. Amplification of the CDR3 region of rearranged TCR beta genes was performed with a multiplex PCR assay on genomic DNA. On the Illumina HiSeq System, the amplified TCR beta libraries were sequenced as 87-base-pair reads. In the source study's methods: Across the 640 or so repertoires, a later analysis counted tens of millions of unique TCR beta chains, around 11 million of which were shared by at least two donors. Raw reads were error-corrected and collapsed into unique sequences with a nearest-neighbor algorithm that merged closely related sequences to remove PCR and sequencing errors. V, D and J gene segments were assigned by aligning CDR3 sequences to IMGT reference sequences. For a sequence to be retained, at least a six-nucleotide match to both a V gene segment and a J gene segment was required. A rearrangement counted as productive if the CDR3 had no stop codons and remained in frame with V and J, and every other rearrangement counted as non-productive. Following IMGT convention, CDR3 was defined as the stretch from the second conserved V-encoded cysteine to the conserved J-encoded phenylalanine. In an earlier analysis of approximately 590 of the donors, sequences lacking an unambiguous match to a single V gene segment were excluded. An earlier analysis of about 590 of the donors classified V segments as functional when productive rearrangements were above 56.7% and as segregating when the standard deviation between donors was above 5%. A statistical classification framework was built for diagnosing cytomegalovirus status from the catalog of TCR beta chain sequences. A later analysis assigned V and J genes by comparing TCR nucleotide sequences with IMGT/GENE-DB human TR gene sequences. In a later analysis, CDR3 sequences and most-parsimonious VDJ recombination scenarios were assigned using the TCRdist pipeline. In a later analysis, each TCR beta chain was defined by its CDR3 amino acid sequence together with its V-gene family, and reads lacking a unique V-gene family were excluded. In a later analysis, 450 to 600 highly shared, low-generation-probability nucleotide sequences were removed to address suspected cross-contamination and a sequencing artifact. For each public chain, a later analysis derived a clonal expansion index from normalized ranks of inferred template counts within each repertoire. Generation probabilities in a later analysis came from a VDJ recombination model fitted to out-of-frame rearrangements, and those results were checked against IGoR. Hypergeometric tests were used in a later analysis to score TCR-TCR, TCR-HLA and TCR-CMV co-occurrence, with a repertoire-size bias correction applied to the TCR pairs. In a later analysis, false discovery rates were estimated by permuting HLA or CMV assignments 20 times. In a later analysis, co-occurring TCRs were grouped with DBSCAN, and TCRdist sequence similarity was added when clustering was performed within HLA-allele-positive subsets. Co-occurrence clustering excluded repertoires with fewer than 30,000 or more than 120,000 public chains, plus five with anomalous nucleotide sharing. TCRdb took this table from immuneACCESS and kept in-frame rearrangements with V and J called. Such tables lack part of the clones; where checked against another copy, unresolved V genes explain under half of the gap, and the rest is unexplained. The DNA was the basis for D and trimming; V, J and clone size are from that table. This sample's clone table shows around 31,000 clones. The ten largest clones take up approximately 0.7% of the sample.

Sequencing input: PBMCs. The receptor's source is a man between 25 and 39 years old in good health and CMV-seronegative. The chain joins TRBV2 to TRBJ2-3; no D gene call is confident. DNA sequence: TGTGCCAGCAGTTACACAGATACGCAGTATTTT. It is translated as CASSYTDTQYF. Joined to the reference TRBV2 and TRBJ2-3 proteins, this CDR3 gives the full variable domain: EPEVTQTPSHQVTQMGQEVILRCVPISNHLYFYWYRQILGQKVEFLVSFYNNEISEKSEIFDDQFSVERPDGSNFTLKIRSTKLEDSAMYFCASSYTDTQYFGPGTRLTVL.